The rows below give T cell receptor beta chains drawn from one sample of a study of type 1 and type 2 diabetes patients. TCRdb ran MiXCR on the multiplex PCR reads and lists one entry per CDR3 protein. The repertoire holds under 300,000 distinct CDR3 sequences, with roughly 48% as singletons. The sample consisted of peripheral blood mononuclear cells (PBMCs). These TCRs come from a man younger than 35 with type 2 diabetes. Each CDR3 is given with its conserved first and last residue. The D gene is left open where the match is weak. Expanded clones get a size class; other rows say once, few or many, or leave the size out.

len | j_gene | d_gene | abundance | v_gene | CDR3aa | CDR3nt
11 | TRBJ2-5 | . | . | TRBV20-1 | CSAMTGETQYF | TGCAGTGCTATGACGGGGGAGACCCAGTACTTC
13 | TRBJ1-2 | . | . | TRBV7-8 | CASSRLGAVGYTF | TGTGCCAGCAGCCGTCTGGGGGCGGTGGGCTACACCTTC
15 | TRBJ2-2 | TRBD1 | few | TRBV13 | CASSRSGTATGELFF | TGTGCCAGCAGCCGCTCCGGGACAGCAACCGGGGAGCTGTTTTTT
12 | TRBJ1-1 | TRBD1 | . | TRBV6-6 | CAIRGPNTEAFF | TGTGCCATCAGGGGGCCTAACACTGAAGCTTTCTTT
15 | TRBJ1-2 | TRBD1 | . | TRBV20-1 | CSVTGVWSANYGYTF | TGCAGCGTGACAGGGGTTTGGTCGGCTAACTATGGCTACACCTTC
12 | TRBJ1-2 | . | few | TRBV12-3/TRBV12-4 | CASSPRDTGYTF | TGTGCCAGCAGTCCCCGGGACACTGGCTACACCTTC
13 | TRBJ2-5 | . | many | TRBV30 | CASGTFKQETQYF | TGTGCCTCCGGGACTTTCAAACAAGAGACCCAGTACTTC
12 | TRBJ2-1 | . | few | TRBV10-3 | CATVNAYNEQFF | TGTGCCACGGTGAATGCGTACAATGAGCAGTTCTTC
15 | TRBJ1-6 | . | few | TRBV6-5 | CASKTGGNDNSPLHF | TGTGCCAGCAAAACGGGAGGAAACGATAATTCACCCCTCCACTTT
15 | TRBJ1-4 | TRBD1 | few | TRBV20-1 | CSARAPTGSVEKLFF | TGCAGTGCTAGGGCCCCGACAGGGTCTGTTGAAAAACTGTTTTTT
14 | TRBJ2-7 | TRBD1 | few | TRBV6-5 | CASKRDRVQYEQYF | TGTGCCAGCAAGCGGGACAGGGTCCAATACGAGCAGTACTTC
13 | TRBJ1-2 | TRBD1 | . | TRBV20-1 | CSAGRQGAEGYTF | TGCAGTGCTGGGAGACAGGGGGCGGAAGGCTACACCTTC
16 | TRBJ1-4 | . | . | TRBV7-2 | CASSQKVSGYNEKLFF | TGCGCCAGCAGCCAAAAGGTTTCAGGGTATAATGAAAAACTGTTTTTT
11 | TRBJ1-2 | . | . | TRBV20-1 | CSARDSQGDTF | TGCAGTGCTAGAGATTCTCAGGGCGACACCTTC
11 | TRBJ2-7 | . | . | TRBV28 | CASTGNYEQYF | TGTGCCAGTACAGGGAACTACGAGCAGTACTTC
15 | TRBJ2-7 | TRBD1 | . | TRBV28 | CASTSIGTGPGEQYF | TGTGCCAGCACCTCAATTGGGACAGGTCCGGGCGAGCAGTACTTC
12 | TRBJ2-7 | . | few | TRBV13 | CASSLSGNEQYF | TGTGCCAGCAGCCTTTCAGGGAACGAGCAGTACTTC
14 | TRBJ2-7 | . | many | TRBV2 | CASSEFIGSYEQYF | TGTGCCAGCAGTGAATTTATAGGCTCCTACGAGCAGTACTTC
12 | TRBJ2-5 | . | . | TRBV20-1 | CSGRTDQETQYF | TGCAGTGGGAGGACAGACCAAGAGACCCAGTACTTC
12 | TRBJ2-7 | . | few | TRBV29-1 | CSVEGRGYEQYF | TGCAGCGTTGAAGGGAGGGGATACGAGCAGTACTTC
13 | TRBJ2-3 | . | . | TRBV19 | CASSQGITDTQYF | TGTGCCAGTAGTCAGGGGATAACCGATACGCAGTATTTT